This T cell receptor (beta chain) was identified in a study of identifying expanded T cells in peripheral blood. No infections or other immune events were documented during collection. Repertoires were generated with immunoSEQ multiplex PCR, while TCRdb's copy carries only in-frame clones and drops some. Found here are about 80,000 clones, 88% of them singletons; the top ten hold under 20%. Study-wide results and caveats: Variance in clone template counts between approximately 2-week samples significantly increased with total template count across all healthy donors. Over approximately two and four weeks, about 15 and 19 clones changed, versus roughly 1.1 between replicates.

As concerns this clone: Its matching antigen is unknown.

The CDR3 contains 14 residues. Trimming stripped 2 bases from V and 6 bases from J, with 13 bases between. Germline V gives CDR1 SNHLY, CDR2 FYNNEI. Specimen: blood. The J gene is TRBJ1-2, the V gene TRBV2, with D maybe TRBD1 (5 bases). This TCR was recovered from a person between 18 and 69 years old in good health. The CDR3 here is CASSEWGVSDGYTF. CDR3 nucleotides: TGTGCCAGCAGTGAATGGGGGGTGTCGGATGGCTACACCTTC.